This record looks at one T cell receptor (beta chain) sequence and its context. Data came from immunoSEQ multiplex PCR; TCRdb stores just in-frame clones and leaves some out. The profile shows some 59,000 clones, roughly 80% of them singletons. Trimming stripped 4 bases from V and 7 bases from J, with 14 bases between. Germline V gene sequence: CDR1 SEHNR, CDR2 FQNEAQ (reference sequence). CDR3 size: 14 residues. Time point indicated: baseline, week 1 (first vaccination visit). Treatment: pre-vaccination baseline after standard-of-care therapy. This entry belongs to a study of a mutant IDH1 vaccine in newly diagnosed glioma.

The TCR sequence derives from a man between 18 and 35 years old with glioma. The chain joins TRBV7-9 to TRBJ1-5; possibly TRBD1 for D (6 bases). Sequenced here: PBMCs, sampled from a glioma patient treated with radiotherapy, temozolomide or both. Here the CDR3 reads CASSSSGGHQPQHF. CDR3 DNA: TGTGCCAGCAGCTCCTCGGGGGGGCACCAGCCCCAGCATTTT.